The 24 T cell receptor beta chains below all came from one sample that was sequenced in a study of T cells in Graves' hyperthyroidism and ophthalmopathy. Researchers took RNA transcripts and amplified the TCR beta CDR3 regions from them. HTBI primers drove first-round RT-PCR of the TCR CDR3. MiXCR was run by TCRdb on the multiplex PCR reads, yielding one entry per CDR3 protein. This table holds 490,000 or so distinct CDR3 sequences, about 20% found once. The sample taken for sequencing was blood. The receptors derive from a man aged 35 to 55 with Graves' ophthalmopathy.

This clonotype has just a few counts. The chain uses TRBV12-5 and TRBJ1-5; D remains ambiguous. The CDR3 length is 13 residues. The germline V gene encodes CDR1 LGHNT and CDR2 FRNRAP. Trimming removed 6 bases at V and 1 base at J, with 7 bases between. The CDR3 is CASGFDSNQPQHF. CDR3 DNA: TGTGCTAGTGGCTTCGACAGCAATCAGCCCCAGCATTTT.

CDR3 sequence reads: CASSESTSRGEKLFF. In nucleotides, the CDR3 is TGCGCCAGCAGTGAGTCGACGAGTAGGGGTGAAAAACTGTTTTTT. The chain is built from TRBV10-2 and TRBJ1-4; perhaps TRBD1 as D (5 bases). Per the germline V gene, CDR1 is WSHSY and CDR2 is SAAADI. This CDR3 contains 15 residues. The V end was cut by 0 bases, the J end by 7 bases, with 12 bases between.

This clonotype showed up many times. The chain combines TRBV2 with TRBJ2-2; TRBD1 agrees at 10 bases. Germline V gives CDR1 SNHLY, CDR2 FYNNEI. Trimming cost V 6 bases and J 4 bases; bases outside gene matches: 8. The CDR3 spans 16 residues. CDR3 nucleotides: TGTGCCAGCAGGCAGACAGGGGGCTATTCCACCGGGGAGCTGTTTTTT. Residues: CASRQTGGYSTGELFF.

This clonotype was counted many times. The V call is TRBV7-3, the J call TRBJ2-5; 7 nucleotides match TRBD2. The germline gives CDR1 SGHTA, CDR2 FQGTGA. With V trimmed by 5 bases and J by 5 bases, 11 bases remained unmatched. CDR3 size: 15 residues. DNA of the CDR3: TGTGCCAGCAGCCCGCAAGCGGGAAGGAGGGAGACCCAGTACTTC. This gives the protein CASSPQAGRRETQYF.

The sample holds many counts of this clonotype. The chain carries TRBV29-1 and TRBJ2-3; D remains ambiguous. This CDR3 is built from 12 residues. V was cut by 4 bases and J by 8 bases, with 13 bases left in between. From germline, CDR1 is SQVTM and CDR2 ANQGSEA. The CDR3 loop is CSVGMEQGTQYF. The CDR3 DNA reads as TGCAGCGTTGGTATGGAGCAAGGTACGCAGTATTTT.

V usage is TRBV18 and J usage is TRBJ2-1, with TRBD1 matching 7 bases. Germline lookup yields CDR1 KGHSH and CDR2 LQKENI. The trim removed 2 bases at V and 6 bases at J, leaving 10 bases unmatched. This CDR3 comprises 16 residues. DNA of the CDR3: TGTGCCAGCTCACCAATCGACAGGGTCCCCACCAATGAGCAGTTCTTC. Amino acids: CASSPIDRVPTNEQFF. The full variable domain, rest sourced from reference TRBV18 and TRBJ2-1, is NAGVMQNPRHLVRRRGQEARLRCSPMKGHSHVYWYRQLPEEGLKFMVYLQKENIIDESGMPKERFSAEFPKEGPSILRIQQVVRGDSAAYFCASSPIDRVPTNEQFFGPGTRLTVL.

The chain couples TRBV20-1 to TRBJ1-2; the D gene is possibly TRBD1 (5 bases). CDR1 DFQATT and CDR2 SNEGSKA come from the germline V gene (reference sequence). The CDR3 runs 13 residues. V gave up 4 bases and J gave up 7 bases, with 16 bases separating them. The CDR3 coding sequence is TGCAGTGCTATCGGTGGGGGATCGGGTGGCTACACCTTC. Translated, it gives CSAIGGGSGGYTF.

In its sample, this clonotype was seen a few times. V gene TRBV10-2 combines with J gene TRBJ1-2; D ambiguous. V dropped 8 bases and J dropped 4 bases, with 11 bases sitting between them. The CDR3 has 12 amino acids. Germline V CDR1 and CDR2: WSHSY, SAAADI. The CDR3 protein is CASSVNAYGYTF. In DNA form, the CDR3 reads TGCGCCAGCTCCGTTAATGCCTATGGCTACACCTTC.

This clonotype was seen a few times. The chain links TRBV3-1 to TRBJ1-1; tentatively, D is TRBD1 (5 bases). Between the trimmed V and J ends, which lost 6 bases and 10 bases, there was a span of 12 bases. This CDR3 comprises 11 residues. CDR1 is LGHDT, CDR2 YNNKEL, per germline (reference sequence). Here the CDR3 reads CASSNRGGAFF. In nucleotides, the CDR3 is TGTGCCAGCAGTAATCGGGGGGGAGCTTTCTTT.

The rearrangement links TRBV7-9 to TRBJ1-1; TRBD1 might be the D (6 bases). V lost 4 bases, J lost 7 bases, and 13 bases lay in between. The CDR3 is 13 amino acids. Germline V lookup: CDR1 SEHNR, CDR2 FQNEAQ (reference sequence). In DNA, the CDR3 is TGTGCCAGCAGCTCCTTGGGAGGGGGTGAAGCTTTCTTT. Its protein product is CASSSLGGGEAFF.

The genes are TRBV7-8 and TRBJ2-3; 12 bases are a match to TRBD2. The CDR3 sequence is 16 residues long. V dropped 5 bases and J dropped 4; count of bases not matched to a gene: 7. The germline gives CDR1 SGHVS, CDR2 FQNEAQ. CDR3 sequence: CASSNHLAGGPDTQYF. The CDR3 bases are TGTGCCAGCAGCAACCATCTAGCGGGAGGGCCAGATACGCAGTATTTT.

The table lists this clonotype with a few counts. As DNA, the CDR3 is TGCGCCAGCAGCCAGATCACCGGACTAGCGGCCTCCTACGAGCAGTACTTC. Its protein is CASSQITGLAASYEQYF. The rearrangement links TRBV4-1 to TRBJ2-7, with TRBD2 matching over 10 bases. The ends lost 3 bases at V and 0 bases at J; junction bases unmatched: 8. Looked up from germline, CDR1 is MGHRA and CDR2 is YSYEKL. The CDR3 loop spans 17 amino acids.

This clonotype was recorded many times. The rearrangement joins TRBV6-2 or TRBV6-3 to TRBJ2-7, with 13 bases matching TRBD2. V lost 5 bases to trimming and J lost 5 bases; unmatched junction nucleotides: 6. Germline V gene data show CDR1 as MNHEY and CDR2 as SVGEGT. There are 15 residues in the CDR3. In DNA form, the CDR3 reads TGTGCCAGCAGTCCGGGACTAGCGGGAAGCCACGAGCAGTACTTC. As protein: CASSPGLAGSHEQYF.

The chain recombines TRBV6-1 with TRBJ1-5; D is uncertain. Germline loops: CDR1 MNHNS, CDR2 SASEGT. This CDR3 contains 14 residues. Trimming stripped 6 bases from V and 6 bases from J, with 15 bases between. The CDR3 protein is CASSSPEGRQPQHF. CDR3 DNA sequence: TGTGCCAGCAGCTCCCCCGAGGGCCGTCAGCCCCAGCATTTT.

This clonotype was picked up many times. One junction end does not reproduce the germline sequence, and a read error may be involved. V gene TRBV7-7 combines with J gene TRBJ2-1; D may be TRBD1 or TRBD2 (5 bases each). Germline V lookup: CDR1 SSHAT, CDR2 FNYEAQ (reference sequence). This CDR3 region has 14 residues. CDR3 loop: CASSPGSSYNEQFF. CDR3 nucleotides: TGTGCTAGCAGCCCAGGGAGCTCCTACAATGAGCAGTTCTTC.

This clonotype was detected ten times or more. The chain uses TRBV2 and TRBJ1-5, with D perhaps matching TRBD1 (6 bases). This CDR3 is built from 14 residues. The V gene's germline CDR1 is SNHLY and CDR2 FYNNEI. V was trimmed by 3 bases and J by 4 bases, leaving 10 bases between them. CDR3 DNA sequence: TGTGCCAGCAGTGATGGACAGTATAATCAGCCCCAGCATTTT. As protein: CASSDGQYNQPQHF. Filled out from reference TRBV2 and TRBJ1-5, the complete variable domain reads EPEVTQTPSHQVTQMGQEVILRCVPISNHLYFYWYRQILGQKVEFLVSFYNNEISEKSEIFDDQFSVERPDGSNFTLKIRSTKLEDSAMYFCASSDGQYNQPQHFGDGTRLSIL.

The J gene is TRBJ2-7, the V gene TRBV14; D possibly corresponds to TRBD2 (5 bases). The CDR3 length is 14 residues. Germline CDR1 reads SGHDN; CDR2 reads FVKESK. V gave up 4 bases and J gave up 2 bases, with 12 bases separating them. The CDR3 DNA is TGTGCCAGCAGCCCTGGACTTTTCGCCTACGAGCAGTACTTC. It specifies CASSPGLFAYEQYF.

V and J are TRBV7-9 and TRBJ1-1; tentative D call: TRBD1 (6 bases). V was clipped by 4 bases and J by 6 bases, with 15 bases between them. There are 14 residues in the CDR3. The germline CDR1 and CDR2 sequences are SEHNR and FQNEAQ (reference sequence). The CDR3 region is CASSWGDIHAEAFF. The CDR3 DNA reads TGTGCCAGCAGCTGGGGGGACATCCATGCTGAAGCTTTCTTT.

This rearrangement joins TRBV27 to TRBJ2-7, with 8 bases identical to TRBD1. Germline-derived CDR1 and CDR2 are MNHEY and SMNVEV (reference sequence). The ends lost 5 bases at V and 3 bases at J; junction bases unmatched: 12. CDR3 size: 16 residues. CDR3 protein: CASSTQRQGPGYEQYF. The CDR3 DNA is TGTGCCAGCAGTACCCAAAGACAGGGGCCTGGCTACGAGCAGTACTTC.

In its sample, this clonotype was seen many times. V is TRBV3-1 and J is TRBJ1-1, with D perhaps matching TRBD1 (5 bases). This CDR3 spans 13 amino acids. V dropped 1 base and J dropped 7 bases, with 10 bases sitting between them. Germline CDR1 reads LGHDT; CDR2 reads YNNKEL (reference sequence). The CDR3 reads CASSQGGGLEAFF. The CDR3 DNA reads TGTGCCAGCAGCCAAGGCGGGGGTCTTGAAGCTTTCTTT. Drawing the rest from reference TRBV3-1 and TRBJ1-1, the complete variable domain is DTAVSQTPKYLVTQMGNDKSIKCEQNLGHDTMYWYKQDSKKFLKIMFSYNNKELIINETVPNRFSPKSPDKAHLNLHINSLELGDSAVYFCASSQGGGLEAFFGQGTRLTVV.

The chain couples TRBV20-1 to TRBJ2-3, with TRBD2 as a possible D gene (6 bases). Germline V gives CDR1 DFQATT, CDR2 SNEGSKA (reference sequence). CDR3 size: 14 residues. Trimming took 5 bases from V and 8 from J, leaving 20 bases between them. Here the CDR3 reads CSAQPPGRTGTQYF. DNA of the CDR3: TGCAGTGCTCAGCCCCCAGGGAGGACGGGTACGCAGTATTTT.

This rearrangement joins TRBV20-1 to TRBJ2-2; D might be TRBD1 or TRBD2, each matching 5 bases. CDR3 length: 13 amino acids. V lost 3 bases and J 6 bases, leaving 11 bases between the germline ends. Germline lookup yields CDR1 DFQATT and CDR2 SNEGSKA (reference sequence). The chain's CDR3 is CSARGTRAGELFF. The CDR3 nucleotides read TGCAGTGCTAGGGGGACCCGTGCCGGGGAGCTGTTTTTT.

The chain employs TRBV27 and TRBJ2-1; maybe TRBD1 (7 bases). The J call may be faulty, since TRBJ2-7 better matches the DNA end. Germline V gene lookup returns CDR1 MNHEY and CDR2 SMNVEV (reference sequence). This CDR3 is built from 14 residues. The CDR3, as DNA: TGTGCCAGCAGTCTGGCGACAGGGAGGAATGAGCAGTACTTC. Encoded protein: CASSLATGRNEQYF.

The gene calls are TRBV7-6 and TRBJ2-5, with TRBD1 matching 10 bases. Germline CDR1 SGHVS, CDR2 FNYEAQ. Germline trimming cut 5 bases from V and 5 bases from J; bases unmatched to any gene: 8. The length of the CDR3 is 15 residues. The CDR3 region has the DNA TGTGCCAGCAGCCCTAGACAGGGGGCTAGGGAGACCCAGTACTTC. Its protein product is CASSPRQGARETQYF. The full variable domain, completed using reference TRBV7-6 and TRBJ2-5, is GAGVSQSPRYKVTKRGQDVALRCDPISGHVSLYWYRQALGQGPEFLTYFNYEAQQDKSGLPNDRFSAERPEGSISTLTIQRTEQRDSAMYRCASSPRQGARETQYFGPGTRLLVL.